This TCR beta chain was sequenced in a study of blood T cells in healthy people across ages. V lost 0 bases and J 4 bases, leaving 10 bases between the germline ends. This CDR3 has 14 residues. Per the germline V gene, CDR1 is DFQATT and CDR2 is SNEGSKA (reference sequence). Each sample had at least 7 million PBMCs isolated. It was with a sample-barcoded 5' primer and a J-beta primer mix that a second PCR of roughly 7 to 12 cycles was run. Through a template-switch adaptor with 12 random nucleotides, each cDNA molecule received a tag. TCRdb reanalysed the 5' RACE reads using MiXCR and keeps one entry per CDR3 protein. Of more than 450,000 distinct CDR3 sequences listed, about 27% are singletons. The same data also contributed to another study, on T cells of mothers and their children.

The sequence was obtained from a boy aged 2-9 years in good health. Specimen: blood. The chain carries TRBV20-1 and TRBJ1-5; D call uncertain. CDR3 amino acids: CSARDRAANQPQHF. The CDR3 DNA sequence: TGCAGTGCTAGAGATAGGGCGGCAAATCAGCCCCAGCATTTT.